A selection of T cell receptor beta chains follows, all from one sample in a study of blood T cell repertoires in COVID-19. TCRdb keeps only in-frame clones here, not all; method: immunoSEQ multiplex PCR. This sample has about 270,000 clones, with 65% to 90% found just once. The sample consisted of PBMCs or T cells enriched from blood (not recorded which). These TCRs come from a man younger than 30 who had recovered from COVID-19. The conserved cysteine and the conserved F or W are not part of the CDR3 here. Where a row states a size, it is once, few, many or the class of an expanded clone; other rows omit it.

clone size: -; J gene: TRBJ2-1; V gene: TRBV12-5; CDR3 protein: ASGLDQTGYEQF
clone size: -; J gene: TRBJ1-1; V gene: TRBV27; CDR3 protein: ASNHRGPPPEAF
clone size: -; J gene: TRBJ2-7; V gene: TRBV4-1; CDR3 protein: ASSQVGTGYNEQY
clone size: -; J gene: TRBJ1-4; V gene: TRBV29-1; CDR3 protein: SVGGVLGEKLF
clone size: -; J gene: TRBJ2-1; V gene: TRBV24-1; CDR3 protein: ATSDPVTGLDYNEQF
clone size: -; J gene: TRBJ2-5; V gene: TRBV3-1/TRBV3-2; CDR3 protein: ASSHTSGGARAQY
clone size: -; J gene: TRBJ2-7; V gene: TRBV11-2; CDR3 protein: ASSLVGRNTYEQY
clone size: -; J gene: TRBJ1-6; V gene: TRBV7-2; CDR3 protein: ASSLVRVDSPLH
clone size: -; J gene: TRBJ1-2; V gene: TRBV28; CDR3 protein: ASSPGGSGDTYGYT
clone size: once; J gene: TRBJ1-2; V gene: TRBV5-1; CDR3 protein: ASSLLEGQGYYGYT
clone size: -; J gene: TRBJ1-6; V gene: TRBV6-1; CDR3 protein: ASSESDRAASPLH
clone size: -; J gene: TRBJ1-1; V gene: TRBV20-1; CDR3 protein: SASTGTGRTEAF
clone size: -; J gene: TRBJ2-1; V gene: TRBV5-5; CDR3 protein: ASSPLAAKDNEQF
clone size: -; J gene: TRBJ2-5; V gene: TRBV5-5; CDR3 protein: ASSGGRVETQY
clone size: -; J gene: TRBJ2-7; V gene: TRBV7-9; CDR3 protein: ASSPGTGGYEQY
clone size: -; J gene: TRBJ1-1; V gene: TRBV7-6; CDR3 protein: ASSSTGGASAEAF
clone size: -; J gene: TRBJ2-6; V gene: TRBV6-5; CDR3 protein: ASSPAGGGANVLT
clone size: once; J gene: TRBJ1-1; V gene: TRBV7-9; CDR3 protein: ASSPQGYTPTEAF
clone size: -; J gene: TRBJ2-5; V gene: TRBV4-1; CDR3 protein: ASSQDRTGGPEETQY
clone size: -; J gene: TRBJ2-3; V gene: TRBV4-2; CDR3 protein: ASSQTRGGVDTQY
clone size: -; J gene: TRBJ1-1; V gene: TRBV30; CDR3 protein: AWKTNPGGWSEAF
clone size: -; J gene: TRBJ2-7; V gene: TRBV7-9; CDR3 protein: ASSWGQFYEQY
clone size: -; J gene: TRBJ1-5; V gene: TRBV19; CDR3 protein: ASSREGQGVTSNQPQH
clone size: -; J gene: TRBJ2-3; V gene: TRBV4-1; CDR3 protein: ASSQGATGSSSTDTQY
clone size: -; J gene: TRBJ1-5; V gene: TRBV12-3/TRBV12-4; CDR3 protein: ASSFPDQPQH
clone size: -; J gene: TRBJ2-1; V gene: TRBV20-1; CDR3 protein: SASGWELYNEQF
clone size: -; J gene: TRBJ1-6; V gene: TRBV19; CDR3 protein: ASSGTGEISPLH
clone size: -; J gene: TRBJ2-5; V gene: TRBV2; CDR3 protein: ASSESTSGGWETQY
clone size: -; J gene: TRBJ1-6; V gene: TRBV14; CDR3 protein: ASSHGRQGNSPLH
clone size: -; J gene: TRBJ1-1; V gene: TRBV12-5; CDR3 protein: ASGLGRGNAEAF
clone size: -; J gene: TRBJ2-3; V gene: TRBV5-4; CDR3 protein: ASSQQGTDTQY
clone size: once; J gene: TRBJ2-3; V gene: TRBV4-1; CDR3 protein: ASSLTRRSTDTQY
clone size: -; J gene: TRBJ1-3; V gene: TRBV27; CDR3 protein: ASSSLELSSGNTIY
clone size: -; J gene: TRBJ2-2; V gene: TRBV24-1; CDR3 protein: ATSDRGELF
clone size: -; J gene: TRBJ2-3; V gene: TRBV6-1; CDR3 protein: ASSKGPTGGLMNTQY
clone size: -; J gene: TRBJ2-5; V gene: TRBV5-5; CDR3 protein: ASRPLRGNQETQY
clone size: -; J gene: TRBJ2-2; V gene: TRBV4-2; CDR3 protein: ASSPPGRHTGELF
clone size: few; J gene: TRBJ2-7; V gene: TRBV11-2; CDR3 protein: ASSLDSAYEQY
clone size: -; J gene: TRBJ1-1; V gene: TRBV27; CDR3 protein: ASRRTGANTEAF
clone size: -; J gene: TRBJ2-7; V gene: TRBV7-2; CDR3 protein: ASSLVGGRGGESYEQY
clone size: few; J gene: TRBJ2-7; V gene: TRBV5-5; CDR3 protein: ASAGVSSYEQY
clone size: -; J gene: TRBJ2-3; V gene: TRBV6-2/TRBV6-3; CDR3 protein: ASSYDPSGGAGPTDTQY
clone size: -; J gene: TRBJ1-1; V gene: TRBV5-1; CDR3 protein: ASSLDLLHTSSEAF
clone size: -; J gene: TRBJ1-1; V gene: TRBV10-3; CDR3 protein: AISDFGRGPEDTEAF
clone size: -; J gene: TRBJ2-7; V gene: TRBV4-1; CDR3 protein: ASSQERRGYEQY
clone size: -; J gene: TRBJ2-7; V gene: TRBV27; CDR3 protein: ASSLRGTSYEQY
clone size: -; J gene: TRBJ1-5; V gene: TRBV30; CDR3 protein: AWSPLQGGDQPQH
clone size: -; J gene: TRBJ1-1; V gene: TRBV18; CDR3 protein: ASSFGSGAALEAF
clone size: -; J gene: TRBJ1-4; V gene: TRBV18; CDR3 protein: ASSQTGINEKLF
clone size: few; J gene: TRBJ1-2; V gene: TRBV6-1; CDR3 protein: ASSEAGQGATYGYT
clone size: -; J gene: TRBJ2-2; V gene: TRBV9; CDR3 protein: ASSVAGGSTGELF
clone size: -; J gene: TRBJ2-2; V gene: TRBV6-1; CDR3 protein: ASSGTGAGELF
clone size: -; J gene: TRBJ1-1; V gene: TRBV2; CDR3 protein: ASSTSDTGTEAF
clone size: -; J gene: TRBJ2-5; V gene: TRBV7-3; CDR3 protein: ASSLGLSGTQY
clone size: few; J gene: TRBJ1-6; V gene: TRBV6-4; CDR3 protein: ASREGQNNSPLH
clone size: -; J gene: TRBJ2-3; V gene: TRBV7-8; CDR3 protein: ASSLARSRTDTQY
clone size: -; J gene: TRBJ1-2; V gene: TRBV27; CDR3 protein: ASSLKRDSFYGYT
clone size: -; J gene: TRBJ2-7; V gene: TRBV5-1; CDR3 protein: ASRGGLGMYDEQY